The 2 T cell receptor beta chains given below trace back to one sample, sequenced in a study of CD4+ T cells in melanoma. The table came from immunoSEQ multiplex PCR; TCRdb's copy has only in-frame clones and leaves some out. Among tens of thousands of clones, over 60% were seen once, and the ten largest hold about 5%. The sample comprised tumor tissue. These TCRs come from a human donor with melanoma.

Judged by abundance, this clone is medium-sized. V and J are TRBV6-5 and TRBJ1-1; D perhaps matches TRBD1 (6 bases). This CDR3 region has 15 residues. Germline CDR1 is MNHEY and CDR2 is SVGAGI. The V end lost 6 bases, the J end lost 6 bases, and 20 bases lay between the germline ends. CDR3 amino acids: CASRGRGAGHAEAFF. CDR3 coding DNA: TGTGCCAGCAGAGGCAGGGGCGCGGGGCACGCTGAAGCTTTCTTT.

The chain combines TRBV4-3 with TRBJ2-2; D is unclear. Germline V gene lookup returns CDR1 LGHNA and CDR2 YSLEER. The CDR3 contains 17 residues. The V gene lost 1 base and the J gene lost 0 bases, with 12 bases spanning the gap. CDR3 sequence reads: CASSQGLLDANTGELFF. The CDR3 DNA sequence: TGCGCCAGCAGCCAAGGGCTCCTCGACGCGAACACCGGGGAGCTGTTTTTT.